The 26 T cell receptor beta chains below all came from one sample that was sequenced in a study of cytomegalovirus exposure and HLA in healthy donors. TCRdb's table, derived via immunoSEQ multiplex PCR, lists solely in-frame clones and lacks some. The sample has tens of thousands of clones; approximately 95% are singletons. Sequencing was done on a sample of PBMCs. These receptor sequences come from a woman aged 18-29 years in good health and CMV-seropositive.

This clone is a singleton in its sample. This chain joins TRBV6-6 and TRBJ2-6; D unresolved. The CDR3 spans 15 residues. The germline gives CDR1 MNHNY, CDR2 SVGAGI (reference sequence). V lost 4 bases and J lost 4, with 11 bases in between. The CDR3 DNA reads TGTGCCAGCAGTTCCTGGGCGCCAGGGGCCAACGTCCTGACTTTC. It codes for CASSSWAPGANVLTF.

This clone was seen a few times. The genes are TRBV6-1 and TRBJ2-7; D gene ambiguous. From germline, CDR1 is MNHNS and CDR2 SASEGT. This CDR3 contains 13 residues. Trimming removed 2 bases at V and 3 bases at J, with 8 bases between. CDR3 in DNA: TGTGCCAGCAGTGAATTCCCAGGCTACGAGCAGTACTTC. Translating gives CASSEFPGYEQYF.

The chain uses TRBV7-2 and TRBJ2-1; the match to TRBD1 covers 9 bases. Germline V CDR1 and CDR2: SGHTA, FQGNSA. V trimming: 6 bases; J trimming: 7 bases; junction bases outside the gene matches: 10. The CDR3 is made up of 15 amino acids. The CDR3 loop is CASSLGQGLLNEQFF. CDR3 DNA sequence: TGTGCCAGCAGTCTCGGACAGGGGTTACTTAATGAGCAGTTCTTC.

The chain combines TRBV9 with TRBJ2-7, with 12 bases identical to TRBD2. This CDR3 region has 16 residues. Germline values: CDR1 SGDLS, CDR2 YYNGEE. J lost 4 bases, V lost 4 bases, and 9 bases had no gene match. CDR3 amino acids: CASSPDGLAGGYEQYF. Written as DNA, the CDR3 is TGTGCCAGCAGCCCCGATGGGCTAGCGGGAGGGTACGAGCAGTACTTC.

The table lists this clone with a count of one. The V gene is TRBV18, the J gene TRBJ2-5; maybe TRBD1 (5 bases). The V gene lost 2 bases and the J gene lost 1 base, with 5 bases spanning the gap. The CDR3 loop spans 13 amino acids. CDR1 and CDR2 from the germline V gene are KGHSH and LQKENI. CDR3 nucleotide sequence: TGTGCCAGCTCACCAGACAGCCAAGAGACCCAGTACTTC. Translated, it gives CASSPDSQETQYF.

V is TRBV28 and J is TRBJ1-2; possibly TRBD1 for D (6 bases). V was clipped by 7 bases and J by 2 bases, with 11 bases between them. The CDR3 loop spans 13 amino acids. Per germline, CDR1 MDHEN and CDR2 SYDVKM. The CDR3 region has the DNA TGTGCCAGCAATGGGGGCCTCAACTATGGCTACACCTTC. It yields the protein CASNGGLNYGYTF.

V and J are TRBV11-2 and TRBJ1-2; tentatively, D is TRBD1 (5 bases). CDR3 size: 16 residues. Germline lookup yields CDR1 SGHAT and CDR2 FQNNGV. Trimming took 5 bases from V and 3 from J, leaving 19 bases between them. The CDR3 bases are TGTGCCAGCAGCCCATCGAGGCAGGGCGCAGACTATGGCTACACCTTC. Amino acid sequence: CASSPSRQGADYGYTF.

The V and J genes are TRBV5-5 and TRBJ1-5; 7 bases agree with TRBD1. Trimming at V came to 0 bases and at J to 10 bases, leaving 13 bases not matched to a gene. Germline V lookup: CDR1 SGHKS, CDR2 YYEKEE (reference sequence). This CDR3 is 16 amino acids long. Here the CDR3 DNA reads TGTGCCAGCAGCTTGGTTGGTCAGGGGGACTTCAATCCCCAGCATTTT. This gives the protein CASSLVGQGDFNPQHF.

This chain links TRBV30 with TRBJ2-1; 7 bases match TRBD1. The trim removed 1 base at V and 0 bases at J, leaving 3 bases unmatched. This CDR3 region has 15 residues. CDR1 is GTSNPN and CDR2 is SVGIG in the germline V gene (reference sequence). CDR3 amino acids: CAWSGQGYSYNEQFF. The CDR3 coding sequence is TGTGCCTGGAGTGGACAGGGCTACTCCTACAATGAGCAGTTCTTC.

V usage is TRBV9 and J usage is TRBJ2-5; D possibly corresponds to TRBD2 (6 bases). In germline, CDR1 is SGDLS, CDR2 YYNGEE. V was clipped by 4 bases and J by 1 base, with 17 bases between them. This CDR3 contains 16 residues. CDR3: CASSPLGGSFQETQYF. For the CDR3, the DNA is TGTGCCAGCAGCCCCCTGGGGGGAAGTTTCCAAGAGACCCAGTACTTC.

This clone has a single count. The J gene is TRBJ1-2, the V gene TRBV29-1; TRBD1 aligns across 7 bases. The CDR3 consists of 12 residues. J was trimmed by 3 bases and V by 3 bases; bases with no gene match: 1. Per germline, CDR1 SQVTM and CDR2 ANQGSEA. CDR3 sequence: CSVDQGDYGYTF. In DNA form, the CDR3 reads TGCAGCGTTGACCAGGGGGACTATGGCTACACCTTC.

The chain uses TRBV7-2 and TRBJ1-4, with 8 positions matching TRBD1. The germline gives CDR1 SGHTA, CDR2 FQGNSA. V dropped 7 bases and J dropped 7; count of bases not matched to a gene: 8. This CDR3 is 14 amino acids long. The chain's CDR3 is CASMRTGSSEKLFF. Here the CDR3 DNA reads TGTGCCAGCATGAGGACAGGGTCCTCTGAAAAACTGTTTTTT.

The rearrangement uses TRBV7-2 and TRBJ2-5, with D possibly being TRBD2 (5 bases). Germline V gene sequence: CDR1 SGHTA, CDR2 FQGNSA. The V end lost 8 bases, the J end lost 5 bases, and 21 bases lay between the germline ends. This CDR3 is built from 15 residues. The CDR3 DNA reads as TGTGCCAGCTTTGGCCCCGGACTCTTTGGGGAGACCCAGTACTTC. Translating gives CASFGPGLFGETQYF.

The chain joins TRBV18 to TRBJ2-4; 8 positions match TRBD2. Germline trimming cut 0 bases from V and 5 bases from J; bases unmatched to any gene: 12. The CDR3 contains 18 residues. The germline V gene has CDR1 KGHSH and CDR2 LQKENI. The CDR3 spells CASSPPGLGVGPENIQYF. As DNA, the CDR3 is TGTGCCAGCTCACCACCGGGACTAGGGGTTGGGCCCGAAAACATTCAGTACTTC.

The rearrangement uses TRBV4-1 and TRBJ1-3; possible D gene TRBD1, 5 bases. The V and J ends lost 2 bases and 4 bases respectively, with 15 bases between them. This CDR3 contains 16 residues. Germline-derived CDR1 and CDR2 are MGHRA and YSYEKL. The CDR3 DNA follows: TGCGCCAGCAGCCAAACATCCATCAGGGTAGGAAACACCATATATTTT. Translated, it gives CASSQTSIRVGNTIYF.

This sequence joins TRBV11-2 and TRBJ2-7; D ambiguous. Germline V gene sequence: CDR1 SGHAT, CDR2 FQNNGV. Trimming stripped 0 bases from V and 2 bases from J, with 5 bases between. The CDR3 runs 13 residues. The CDR3 DNA reads TGTGCCAGCAGCTTAGAATCAACCTACGAGCAGTACTTC. Amino acids: CASSLESTYEQYF.

The chain combines TRBV19 with TRBJ1-5; 8 bases line up with TRBD1. The germline V gene encodes CDR1 LNHDA and CDR2 SQIVND (reference sequence). The CDR3 sequence is 13 residues long. Germline trimming cut 10 bases from V and 4 bases from J; bases unmatched to any gene: 6. The CDR3 DNA sequence: TGTGCCACCACGGACAGGGAAAATCAGCCCCAGCATTTT. Protein product: CATTDRENQPQHF.

The chain recombines TRBV18 with TRBJ2-7; TRBD2 agrees at 8 bases. The CDR3 sequence is 15 residues long. Trimming cost V 4 bases and J 7 bases; bases outside gene matches: 12. Germline lookup yields CDR1 KGHSH and CDR2 LQKENI. CDR3 sequence (DNA): TGTGCCAGCTCACTCTCGGGAGGGGCCTCGGGGGAGCAGTACTTC. Translated, it gives CASSLSGGASGEQYF.

The rearrangement uses TRBV2 and TRBJ2-3; 7 bases are a match to TRBD2. The CDR3 sequence is 14 residues long. Germline loops: CDR1 SNHLY, CDR2 FYNNEI. Trimming cost V 7 bases and J 4 bases; bases outside gene matches: 8. The CDR3 sequence: CASNQRGRPDTQYF. The CDR3 DNA reads as TGTGCCAGCAATCAGCGGGGTCGGCCAGATACGCAGTATTTT. The full variable domain, in which reference TRBV2 and TRBJ2-3 provide the parts outside the CDR3, is EPEVTQTPSHQVTQMGQEVILRCVPISNHLYFYWYRQILGQKVEFLVSFYNNEISEKSEIFDDQFSVERPDGSNFTLKIRSTKLEDSAMYFCASNQRGRPDTQYFGPGTRLTVL.

This clone was recorded only once. The chain has TRBV25-1 and TRBJ1-3, with D possibly matching TRBD1 (6 bases). V was trimmed by 5 bases and J by 0 bases, leaving 14 bases between them. Germline V gene data show CDR1 as MGHDK and CDR2 as SYGVNS. CDR3 size: 16 residues. The CDR3 loop reads CASSPPTGRSGNTIYF. In DNA, the CDR3 is TGTGCCAGCAGTCCCCCAACAGGGCGCTCTGGAAACACCATATATTTT.

The V call is TRBV18, the J call TRBJ1-2; no clear D. This CDR3 comprises 15 residues. Trimming took off 0 bases at V and 2 bases at J, with 10 bases between the two ends. Germline V gene data show CDR1 as KGHSH and CDR2 as LQKENI. The CDR3 region is CASSPPEERNYGYTF. DNA of the CDR3: TGTGCCAGCTCACCACCGGAGGAGAGAAACTATGGCTACACCTTC.

The genes are TRBV7-2 and TRBJ1-1; D is perhaps TRBD1 (5 bases). V lost 2 bases and J lost 1, with 8 bases in between. The CDR3 runs 14 residues. Germline CDR1 reads SGHTA; CDR2 reads FQGNSA. The CDR3, as DNA: TGTGCCAGCAGCTTACAGGGAGGGAACACTGAAGCTTTCTTT. Its protein is CASSLQGGNTEAFF. Based on the CDR3 plus reference TRBV7-2 and TRBJ1-1, the full variable domain is GAGVSQSPSNKVTEKGKDVELRCDPISGHTALYWYRQSLGQGLEFLIYFQGNSAPDKSGLPSDRFSAERTGGSVSTLTIQRTQQEDSAVYLCASSLQGGNTEAFFGQGTRLTVV.

The J gene is TRBJ2-5, the V gene TRBV7-9; TRBD2 is a possible D gene (5 bases). Per germline, CDR1 SEHNR and CDR2 FQNEAQ (reference sequence). V was clipped by 1 base and J by 4 bases, with 13 bases between them. The CDR3 has 15 amino acids. The chain's CDR3 is CASSLGTRESETQYF. DNA of the CDR3: TGTGCCAGCAGCTTAGGAACCCGGGAATCAGAGACCCAGTACTTC.

With respect to this clone: An end of the junction does not agree with germline; a read error may underlie this. The chain carries TRBV7-7 and TRBJ2-7, with D maybe TRBD2 (6 bases). Looked up from germline, CDR1 is SSHAT and CDR2 is FNYEAQ (reference sequence). The CDR3 is 15 residues long. The CDR3 DNA reads TGTGCTAGCAGCCTGCGGGACTCCAGCTCCTACGAGCAGTACTTC. Its translation: CASSLRDSSSYEQYF.

The rearrangement uses TRBV6-1 and TRBJ1-4; tentative D call: TRBD1 (5 bases). The CDR3 has 14 amino acids. Trimming took off 5 bases at V and 5 bases at J, with 12 bases between the two ends. Germline CDR1 is MNHNS and CDR2 is SASEGT. The CDR3: CASSSGPQNEKLFF. The CDR3 DNA is TGTGCCAGCAGTTCAGGGCCTCAGAATGAAAAACTGTTTTTT.

The chain recombines TRBV10-1 with TRBJ1-1; the D gene is possibly TRBD1 (5 bases). The V end lost 6 bases, the J end lost 5 bases, and 10 bases lay between the germline ends. The germline V gene encodes CDR1 WNHNN and CDR2 SYGVQD (reference sequence). The CDR3 runs 12 residues. CDR3 in DNA: TGCGCCAGCAGCGGGGGAGGTACTGAAGCTTTCTTT. Amino acids: CASSGGGTEAFF.